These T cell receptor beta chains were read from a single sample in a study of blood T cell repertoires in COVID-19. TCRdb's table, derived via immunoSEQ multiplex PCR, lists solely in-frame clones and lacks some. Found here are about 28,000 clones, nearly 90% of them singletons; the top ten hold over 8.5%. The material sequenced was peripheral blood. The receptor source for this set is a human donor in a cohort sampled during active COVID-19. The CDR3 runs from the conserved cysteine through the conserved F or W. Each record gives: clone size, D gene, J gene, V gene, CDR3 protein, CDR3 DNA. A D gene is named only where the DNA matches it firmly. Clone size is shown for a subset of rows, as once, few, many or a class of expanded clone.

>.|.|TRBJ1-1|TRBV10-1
CASSEKRDSNTEAFF
TGCGCCAGCAGTGAGAAGAGGGATTCGAACACTGAAGCTTTCTTT
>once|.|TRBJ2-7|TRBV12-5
CASGTGFGEQYF
TGTGCTAGCGGAACAGGTTTCGGCGAGCAGTACTTC
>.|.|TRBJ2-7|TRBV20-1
CSADTGYVQYF
TGCAGTGCGGACACCGGATATGTGCAGTACTTC
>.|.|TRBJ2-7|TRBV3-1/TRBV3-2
CASSPGPGSGGSYEQYF
TGTGCCAGCAGCCCAGGACCGGGATCCGGAGGGTCCTACGAGCAGTACTTC
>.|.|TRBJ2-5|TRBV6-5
CASSPGSLETQYF
TGTGCCAGCAGCCCGGGGTCTCTGGAGACCCAGTACTTC
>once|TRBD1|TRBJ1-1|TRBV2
CASSPRTGAKNTEAFF
TGTGCCAGCAGCCCCAGGACAGGGGCGAAGAACACTGAAGCTTTCTTT
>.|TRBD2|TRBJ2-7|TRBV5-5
CASSLSSGGTLYEQYF
TGTGCCAGCAGCTTGTCTAGCGGGGGGACCCTGTACGAGCAGTACTTC
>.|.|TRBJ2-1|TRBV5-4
CASSLEIYNEQFF
TGTGCCAGCAGCTTAGAGATTTACAATGAGCAGTTCTTC
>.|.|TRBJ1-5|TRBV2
CASSAGPADSLYSNQPQHF
TGTGCCAGCAGTGCAGGACCGGCGGACAGCCTATATAGCAATCAGCCCCAGCATTTT
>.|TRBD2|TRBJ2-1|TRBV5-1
CASSLVSSGNNEQFF
TGCGCCAGCAGCTTGGTTAGTAGCGGGAATAATGAGCAGTTCTTC
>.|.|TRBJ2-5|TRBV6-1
CASTLSGPQETQYF
TGTGCCAGCACCCTCTCAGGGCCGCAAGAGACCCAGTACTTC